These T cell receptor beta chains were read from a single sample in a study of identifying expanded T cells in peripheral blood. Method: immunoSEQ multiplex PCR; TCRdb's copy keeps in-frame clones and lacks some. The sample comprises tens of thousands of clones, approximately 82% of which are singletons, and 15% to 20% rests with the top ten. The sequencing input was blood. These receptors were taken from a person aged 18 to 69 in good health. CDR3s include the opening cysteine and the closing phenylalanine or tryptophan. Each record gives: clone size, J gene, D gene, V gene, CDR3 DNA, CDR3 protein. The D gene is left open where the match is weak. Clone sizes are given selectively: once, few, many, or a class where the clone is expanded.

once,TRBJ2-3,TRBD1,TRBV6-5,TGTGCCAGCAGTGGGGGGACAGGGCACCTTGTGAATTTT,CASSGGTGHLVNF
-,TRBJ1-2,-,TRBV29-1,TGCAGCGTTCTTCGGGGGGGGACGAGGGGCTACACCTTC,CSVLRGGTRGYTF
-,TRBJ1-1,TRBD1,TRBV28,TGTGCCAGCAGTTCAGGGGGTTACGACACTGAAGCTTTCTTT,CASSSGGYDTEAFF
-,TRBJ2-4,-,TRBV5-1,TGCGCCAGCAGTGAAGGGGACCTAGCCAAAAACATTCAGTACTTC,CASSEGDLAKNIQYF
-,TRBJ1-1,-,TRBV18,TGTGCCAGCTCAGCAGCAGGGGTTGGCACTGAAGCTTTCTTT,CASSAAGVGTEAFF
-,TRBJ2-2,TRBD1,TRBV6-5,TGTGCCAGCAGCCGGGGACAGGGTAGCACCGGGGAGCTGTTTTTT,CASSRGQGSTGELFF
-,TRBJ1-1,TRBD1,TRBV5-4,TGTGCCAGCAGCTTGGCCAGGGGGGTGAACACTGAAGCTTTCTTT,CASSLARGVNTEAFF
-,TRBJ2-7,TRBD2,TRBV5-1,TGCGCCAGCAGCCCGAGGGTAGCGGGAGTCTACGAGCAGTACTTC,CASSPRVAGVYEQYF
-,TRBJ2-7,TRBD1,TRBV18,TGTGCCAGCTCACCATTCTCACAGGGGGCTAGCGAGCAGTACTTC,CASSPFSQGASEQYF
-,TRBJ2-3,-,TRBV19,TGTGCCAGTAGTGGGCCCATCGGCGCGGGGTCCACAGATACGCAGTATTTT,CASSGPIGAGSTDTQYF
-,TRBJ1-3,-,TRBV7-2,TGTGCCAGCAGCTTAGGAGTCAGACGGGGTGCCTCTGGAAACACCATATATTTT,CASSLGVRRGASGNTIYF
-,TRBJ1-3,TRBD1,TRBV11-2,TGTGCCAGCAGCTTAGAAGGGGGCCCCTGGGGAAACACCATATATTTT,CASSLEGGPWGNTIYF
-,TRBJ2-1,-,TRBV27,TGTGCCAGCAGCTTAGCGACCCGCTCCAATGAGCAGTTCTTC,CASSLATRSNEQFF
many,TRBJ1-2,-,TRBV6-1,TGTGCCAGCAGTAGACAGTATGGCTACACCTTC,CASSRQYGYTF
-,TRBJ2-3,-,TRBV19,TGTGCCAGTAAAGGGGGCACAGATACGCAGTATTTT,CASKGGTDTQYF
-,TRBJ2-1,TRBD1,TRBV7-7,TGTGCCAGCAGCTTGGGACAGAACAATGAGCAGTTCTTC,CASSLGQNNEQFF
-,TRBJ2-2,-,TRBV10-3,TGTGCCATCAGTGGACAGCAGAACACCGGGGAGCTGTTTTTT,CAISGQQNTGELFF
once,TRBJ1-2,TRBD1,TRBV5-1,TGCGCCAGCAGCCCAGGGACAGGGGGCCACTATGGCTACACCTTC,CASSPGTGGHYGYTF
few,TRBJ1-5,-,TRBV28,TGTGCCAGCAGTTTAGGGGGCTGGCAGCCCCAGCATTTT,CASSLGGWQPQHF
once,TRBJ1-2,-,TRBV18,TGTGCCAGCTCACCAGATACTCAGGGGAACTATGGCTACACCTTC,CASSPDTQGNYGYTF
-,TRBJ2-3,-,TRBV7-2,TGTGCCAGCAGCTTAGCGGTGGCTGATACGCAGTATTTT,CASSLAVADTQYF
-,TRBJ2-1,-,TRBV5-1,TGCGCCAGCAGCTTAACCTCGGGGGCCTCCTACAATGAGCAGTTCTTC,CASSLTSGASYNEQFF
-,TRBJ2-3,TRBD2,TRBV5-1,TGCGCCAGCAGCCCTATCGGGGGGTCCATAAGCACAGATACGCAGTATTTT,CASSPIGGSISTDTQYF
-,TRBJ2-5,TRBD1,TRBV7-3,TGTGCCAGCAGCTCCACGGGACAGGGGGAAGAGACCCAGTACTTC,CASSSTGQGEETQYF
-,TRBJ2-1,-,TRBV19,TGTGCCAGTACCCTCCAGTGGGCGCCGTCTAGGAATGAGCAGTTCTTC,CASTLQWAPSRNEQFF
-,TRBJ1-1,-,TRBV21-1,TGTGCCAGCAGCAAAGTAGGGACAGGGGAAGGGAACACTGAAGCTTTCTTT,CASSKVGTGEGNTEAFF
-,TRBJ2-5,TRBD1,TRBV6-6,TGTGCCAGCAGTTATGAGGGGGCAGAGACCCAGTACTTC,CASSYEGAETQYF
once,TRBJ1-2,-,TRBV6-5,TGTGCCAGCAGTTACTCGTCGAGGGGCGAGTTGCGTGGCTACACCTTC,CASSYSSRGELRGYTF
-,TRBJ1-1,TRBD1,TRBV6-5,TGTGCCAGCAGTTCGGACAGGGGGCTTCTCGCTTTCTTT,CASSSDRGLLAFF
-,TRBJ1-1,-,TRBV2,TGTGCCAGCAGTGAGCGGGCGACACTACTGAACACTGAAGCTTTCTTT,CASSERATLLNTEAFF
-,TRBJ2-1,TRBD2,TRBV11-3,TGTGCCAGCAGCTTAGCGGGAGGGAGTAATGAGCAGTTCTTC,CASSLAGGSNEQFF
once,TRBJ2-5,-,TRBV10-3,TGTGCCATCAGGAACTCCCTAGGGGAGACCCAGTACTTC,CAIRNSLGETQYF
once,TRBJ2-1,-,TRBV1,TGCACCAGCAGCCAAGATCGTTCCCCAGGGAGCTCCTACAATGAGCAGTTCTTC,CTSSQDRSPGSSYNEQFF
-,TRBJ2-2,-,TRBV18,TGTGCCAGCTCACCTCTGCCAAGCTTCAACACCGGGGAGCTGTTTTTT,CASSPLPSFNTGELFF
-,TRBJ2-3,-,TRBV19,TGTGCCAGTAGTATGGGGACAACCAATACGCAGTATTTT,CASSMGTTNTQYF
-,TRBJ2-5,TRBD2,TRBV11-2,TGTGCCAGCAGCTTAGCCGAGGGACTAGCGGGAGGGGAGACCCAGTACTTC,CASSLAEGLAGGETQYF
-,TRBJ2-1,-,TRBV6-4,TGTGCCAGCAGTGACAGGGGCGGTGAGCAGTTCTTC,CASSDRGGEQFF
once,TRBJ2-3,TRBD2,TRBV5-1,TGCGCCAGCAGCCGAACTAGCGGGAGTACCACAGATACGCAGTATTTT,CASSRTSGSTTDTQYF
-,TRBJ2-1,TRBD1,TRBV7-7,TGTGCCAGCAGTCTCGACAGGGGGTACTACAATGAGCAGTTCTTC,CASSLDRGYYNEQFF
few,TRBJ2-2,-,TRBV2,TGTGCCAGCAGTGAGACAGTAGGAATCGGGGAGCTGTTTTTT,CASSETVGIGELFF
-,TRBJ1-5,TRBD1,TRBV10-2,TGCGCCAGCGGAAGGGGGCAGAATCAGCCCCAGCATTTT,CASGRGQNQPQHF
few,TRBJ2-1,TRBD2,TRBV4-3,TGCGCCAGCAGCCAATTTTCCCCCAAACTAGCGGGATCGTACAATGAGCAGTTCTTC,CASSQFSPKLAGSYNEQFF
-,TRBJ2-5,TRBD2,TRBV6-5,TGTGCCAGCAGTATACGGGGGGGCTCACAGACCCAGTACTTC,CASSIRGGSQTQYF
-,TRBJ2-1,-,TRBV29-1,TGCAGCGTTGAAGATCCCAATGAGCAGTTCTTC,CSVEDPNEQFF
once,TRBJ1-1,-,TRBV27,TGTGCCAGCAGTTTACGAGGCCGTGGTGAAGCTTTCTTT,CASSLRGRGEAFF
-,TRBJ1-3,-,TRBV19,TGTGCCAGTAGTACCTACTACTCTGGAAACACCATATATTTT,CASSTYYSGNTIYF
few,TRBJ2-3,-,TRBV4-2,TGTGCCAGCAAGGGGTATAGGGATACAGATACGCAGTATTTT,CASKGYRDTDTQYF
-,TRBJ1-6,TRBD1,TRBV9,TGTGCCAGCAGCATGGGGACAGGGGGAAATTCACCCCTCCACTTT,CASSMGTGGNSPLHF
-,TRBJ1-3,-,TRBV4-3,TGCGCCAGCAGCCAAGACGTCACCATATATTTT,CASSQDVTIYF
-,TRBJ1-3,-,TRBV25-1,TGTGCCAGCAGTGATCCACTGGCCCAGGGAGGAGCTGGAAACACCATATATTTT,CASSDPLAQGGAGNTIYF
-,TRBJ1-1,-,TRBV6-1,TGTGCCAGCAGGGCCCCTGAAGCTTTCTTT,CASRAPEAFF
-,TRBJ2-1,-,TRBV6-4,TGTGCCAGCAGTAAACAAGGATCGGGTGAGCAGTTCTTC,CASSKQGSGEQFF
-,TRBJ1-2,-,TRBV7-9,TGTGCCAGCAGCTTAGTTCAGGGGTATGGCTACACCTTC,CASSLVQGYGYTF